Listed here is a single TCR beta chain. The data belong to a study of OX40 agonist ivuxolimab in advanced cancers. Study details: Those treated in dose escalation had hepatocellular carcinoma, melanoma, renal cell cancer or head and neck cancer.

CDR3 length: 12 residues. CDR1 is SGHDN and CDR2 is FVKESK in the germline V gene. The V gene lost 2 bases and the J gene lost 5 bases, with 6 bases spanning the gap. Clones were sequenced by immunoSEQ multiplex PCR, and TCRdb holds only the in-frame ones, with some missing. Of around 70,000 clones in the sample, roughly 92% were seen once. The rearrangement joins TRBV14 to TRBJ1-1, with D uncertain. This clonotype originated in an adult with an advanced solid tumor such as melanoma, head and neck, liver or kidney cancer. This material consisted of CD4+ or CD8+ T cells sorted from blood, taken in a trial of the OX40 agonist ivuxolimab. The CDR3 nucleotides read TGTGCCAGCAGCCAATTCCAGACTGAAGCTTTCTTT. Amino acids: CASSQFQTEAFF.